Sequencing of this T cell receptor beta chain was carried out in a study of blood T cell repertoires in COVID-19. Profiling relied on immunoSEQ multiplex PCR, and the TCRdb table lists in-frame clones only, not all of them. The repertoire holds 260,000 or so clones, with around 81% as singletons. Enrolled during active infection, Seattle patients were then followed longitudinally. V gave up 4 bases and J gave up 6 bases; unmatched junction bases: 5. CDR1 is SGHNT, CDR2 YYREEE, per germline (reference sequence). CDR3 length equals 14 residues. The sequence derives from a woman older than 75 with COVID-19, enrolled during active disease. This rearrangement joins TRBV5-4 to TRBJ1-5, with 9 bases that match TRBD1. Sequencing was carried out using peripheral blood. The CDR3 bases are TGTGCCAGCAGCGAGGGACAGGGAGGTCAGCCCCAGCATTTT. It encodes CASSEGQGGQPQHF.